The 21 T cell receptor beta chains below come from one sample, sequenced in a study of T cells in Graves' hyperthyroidism and ophthalmopathy. Amplification of TCR beta CDR3 regions was performed using RNA transcripts as template. First-round RT-PCR of the TCR CDR3 relied on the HTBI primer set. TCRdb recomputed calls from the multiplex PCR reads with MiXCR, one row per CDR3 protein. The sample lists approximately 100,000 distinct CDR3 sequences; approximately 39% were seen once. The material sequenced was peripheral blood or thyroid tissue (not recorded which). The receptors stem from a woman aged 30 to 39 with Graves' hyperthyroidism.

A remark on this clonotype: A junction end diverges from the germline sequence, so it may reflect a read error. The V call is TRBV5-1, the J call TRBJ2-6; a possible D gene is TRBD1 (5 bases). Germline V gene lookup returns CDR1 SGHRS and CDR2 YFSETQ. This CDR3 region has 20 residues. CDR3 region: CASSLYPGGSRNSGANALTF. The CDR3 bases are TGCGCCAGCAGCTTGTACCCCGGCGGTAGCAGGAACTCTGGGGCCAACGCCCTGACTTTC.

The gene calls are TRBV10-2 and TRBJ2-5; possibly TRBD2 for D (6 bases). Germline V gene data show CDR1 as WSHSY and CDR2 as SAAADI. The CDR3 spans 14 residues. With 2 bases removed from V and 5 bases from J, the gap between germline ends came to 12 bases. CDR3 region: CASSEGGMMETQYF. The CDR3 nucleotides are TGCGCCAGCAGTGAGGGGGGGATGATGGAGACCCAGTACTTC.

The V and J genes are TRBV9 and TRBJ1-2, with D possibly being TRBD1 (6 bases). CDR1 is SGDLS and CDR2 is YYNGEE in the germline V gene. The CDR3 is 15 amino acids. Trimming took 5 bases from V and 4 from J, leaving 18 bases between them. The CDR3 is CASSARWGRVYGYTF. In nucleotides, the CDR3 is TGTGCCAGCAGTGCCCGGTGGGGGCGCGTCTATGGCTACACCTTC.

This chain connects TRBV20-1 to TRBJ1-1; no clear D gene. The CDR3 sequence is 14 residues long. V was shortened by 6 bases and J by 3 bases, with 17 bases between the two germline ends. Germline CDR1 DFQATT, CDR2 SNEGSKA (reference sequence). CDR3 region: CSASSPDGDTEAFF. DNA of the CDR3: TGCAGTGCCTCAAGCCCTGACGGAGACACTGAAGCTTTCTTT.

This clonotype was picked up many times. The V call is TRBV10-1, the J call TRBJ2-3, with TRBD1 matching 7 bases. The germline V gene encodes CDR1 WNHNN and CDR2 SYGVQD (reference sequence). The CDR3 spans 15 residues. J gave up 3 bases and V 4 bases, and 7 bases lay outside the gene matches. CDR3 bases: TGCGCCAGCAGTGGACGGACAGGCCCAACAGATACGCAGTATTTT. Protein sequence: CASSGRTGPTDTQYF.

This clonotype was counted ten times or more. This chain connects TRBV19 to TRBJ1-5, with unresolved D. Per germline, CDR1 LNHDA and CDR2 SQIVND (reference sequence). CDR3 length: 13 residues. The germline V and J ends were trimmed by 4 bases and 3 bases, with 7 bases remaining between them. DNA of the CDR3: TGTGCCAGTAGTACCCCAACCAATCAGCCCCAGCATTTT. Its translation: CASSTPTNQPQHF.

This clonotype was observed at least ten times. V usage is TRBV2 and J usage is TRBJ1-2, with 8 positions matching TRBD1. CDR3 length equals 16 residues. CDR1 is SNHLY and CDR2 is FYNNEI in the germline V gene. Trimming removed 5 bases from V and 4 bases from J; junction bases left unmatched: 12. CDR3 sequence (DNA): TGTGCCAGCAGTTACACCCCTGGACAGGGAAGCTATGGCTACACCTTC. It yields the protein CASSYTPGQGSYGYTF.

This clonotype was found many times. The gene calls are TRBV6-5 and TRBJ2-7; a possible D gene is TRBD1 (6 bases). CDR1 and CDR2 from the germline V gene are MNHEY and SVGAGI. This CDR3 region has 16 residues. V was clipped by 5 bases and J by 1 base, with 18 bases between them. CDR3 nucleotide sequence: TGTGCCAGCAGTCAAGGGTCGATAGGGGGATCCTACGAGCAGTACTTC. Translated, it gives CASSQGSIGGSYEQYF.

This clonotype was recorded at least ten times. The CDR3 DNA is TGTGCCACCAGCAGAGATTACCCCTCCGCCGGTGGCTACACCTTC. This encodes CATSRDYPSAGGYTF. The chain links TRBV15 to TRBJ1-2, with D unclear. The CDR3 loop spans 15 amino acids. CDR1 is LNHNV, CDR2 YYDKDF, per germline (reference sequence). V was pared by 0 bases and J by 7 bases, with 15 bases between.

In its sample, this clonotype was seen many times. The chain links TRBV7-9 to TRBJ2-3, with 9 bases aligning to TRBD1. Trimming at V came to 5 bases and at J to 5 bases, leaving 5 bases not matched to a gene. CDR3 length: 14 amino acids. CDR1 is SEHNR and CDR2 is FQNEAQ in the germline V gene (reference sequence). CDR3 region: CASSKQGAGDTQYF. The CDR3 nucleotides are TGTGCCAGCAGCAAACAGGGGGCCGGAGATACGCAGTATTTT. Full variable domain (outside the CDR3, taken from reference TRBV7-9 and TRBJ2-3): DTGVSQNPRHKITKRGQNVTFRCDPISEHNRLYWYRQTLGQGPEFLTYFQNEAQLEKSRLLSDRFSAERPKGSFSTLEIQRTEQGDSAMYLCASSKQGAGDTQYFGPGTRLTVL.

This clonotype was recorded at least ten times. This chain links TRBV20-1 with TRBJ1-2, with D possibly being TRBD1 (6 bases). This CDR3 has 12 amino acids. V was trimmed by 5 bases and J by 6 bases, leaving 13 bases between them. Germline CDR1 and CDR2: DFQATT and SNEGSKA (reference sequence). CDR3 bases: TGCAGTGCTCTGGGGGCAGGGGATGGCTACACCTTC. The encoded protein is CSALGAGDGYTF.

This clonotype was detected only a few times. This chain connects TRBV7-8 to TRBJ2-7; 11 bases map to TRBD2. The trim removed 5 bases at V and 0 bases at J, leaving 3 bases unmatched. The CDR3 runs to 15 residues. The germline CDR1 and CDR2 sequences are SGHVS and FQNEAQ. The CDR3 DNA follows: TGTGCCAGCAGCAGAACTAGCGGGAGCTCCTACGAGCAGTACTTC. This encodes CASSRTSGSSYEQYF.

This CDR3 reads CASFSGRVEEQYF. In DNA, the CDR3 is TGTGCCAGCTTCAGCGGCAGGGTCGAAGAGCAGTACTTC. The chain combines TRBV6-6 with TRBJ2-7, with D tentatively TRBD1 or TRBD2 (5 bases each). The CDR3 loop spans 13 amino acids. Trimming left V 8 bases short and J 7 bases short, with 18 bases between. The V gene's germline CDR1 is MNHNY and CDR2 SVGAGI (reference sequence).

This clonotype has only a few counts. The chain carries TRBV7-8 and TRBJ2-7; a weak D match, TRBD1 (6 bases). The CDR3 is made up of 17 amino acids. The germline V and J ends were trimmed by 8 bases and 0 bases, with 23 bases remaining between them. Germline assignment: CDR1 SGHVS and CDR2 FQNEAQ. As DNA, the CDR3 is TGTGCCAGCTCACCTTTGGTATTCCGGGACATCTCCTACGAGCAGTACTTC. This gives the protein CASSPLVFRDISYEQYF.

This clonotype has a count of ten or more. The chain links TRBV3-1 to TRBJ1-5; tentative D call: TRBD1 (6 bases). The CDR3 runs 15 residues. V was cut by 7 bases and J by 3 bases, with 16 bases left in between. In germline, CDR1 is LGHDT, CDR2 YNNKEL (reference sequence). CDR3 amino acids: CASTNSGQYNQPQHF. Written as DNA, the CDR3 is TGTGCCAGCACCAATAGCGGACAGTACAATCAGCCCCAGCATTTT.

The V call is TRBV28, the J call TRBJ1-5; the D gene is possibly TRBD1 (5 bases). The CDR3 is made up of 13 amino acids. Per germline, CDR1 MDHEN and CDR2 SYDVKM. Trimming removed 3 bases from V and 6 bases from J, with 9 bases in between. The CDR3 loop reads CASSFYGGQPQHF. The CDR3 DNA reads TGTGCCAGCAGTTTTTACGGGGGTCAGCCCCAGCATTTT.

This clonotype was counted at least ten times. V and J are TRBV29-1 and TRBJ1-1; TRBD1 aligns across 12 bases. CDR1 and CDR2 from the germline V gene are SQVTM and ANQGSEA. The J segment lost 6 bases and the V segment lost 6 bases, leaving 5 bases of the junction unmatched. This CDR3 region has 13 residues. CDR3 amino acids: CSVLGTGGSEAFF. The CDR3 coding sequence is TGCAGCGTATTGGGGACAGGGGGCTCTGAAGCTTTCTTT.

In its sample, this clonotype was seen a few times. The chain combines TRBV28 with TRBJ2-6, with D possibly matching TRBD2 (5 bases). CDR1 and CDR2 (germline): MDHEN, SYDVKM. The V and J ends lost 6 bases and 3 bases respectively, with 12 bases between them. The CDR3 extends over 15 amino acids. The CDR3 DNA sequence: TGTGCCAGCAGACCCCCAGCGGATGGGGCCAACGTCCTGACTTTC. Translation gives CASRPPADGANVLTF.

This clonotype was recorded many times. The chain uses TRBV7-9 and TRBJ2-7; weak D call: TRBD1 (5 bases). V was cut by 6 bases and J by 3 bases, with 12 bases left in between. CDR3 size: 13 residues. Per germline, CDR1 SEHNR and CDR2 FQNEAQ (reference sequence). The DNA for the CDR3 is TGTGCCAGCAGACACCTCCAGGGCTACGAGCAGTACTTC. Translating gives CASRHLQGYEQYF.

This clonotype is classed as medium-sized. Its ends do not fully match the called genes, so a read error is possible. The rearrangement links TRBV7-2 to TRBJ2-7, with TRBD1 identical over 8 bases. This CDR3 has 12 residues. Looked up from germline, CDR1 is SGHTA and CDR2 is FQGNSA. Here the CDR3 reads CASSSTGQEENF. The CDR3 nucleotides are TGTGCCAGCAGCTCCACGGGACAGGAGGAGAACTTC.

This clonotype has more than one count but fewer than ten. The V call is TRBV30, the J call TRBJ2-7; D not certain. V was pared by 2 bases and J by 4 bases, with 12 bases between. Germline CDR1 reads GTSNPN; CDR2 reads SVGIG (reference sequence). This CDR3 is 13 amino acids long. CDR3 loop: CAWSSLRTYEQYF. CDR3 in DNA: TGTGCCTGGAGTTCGCTCAGAACTTACGAGCAGTACTTC.